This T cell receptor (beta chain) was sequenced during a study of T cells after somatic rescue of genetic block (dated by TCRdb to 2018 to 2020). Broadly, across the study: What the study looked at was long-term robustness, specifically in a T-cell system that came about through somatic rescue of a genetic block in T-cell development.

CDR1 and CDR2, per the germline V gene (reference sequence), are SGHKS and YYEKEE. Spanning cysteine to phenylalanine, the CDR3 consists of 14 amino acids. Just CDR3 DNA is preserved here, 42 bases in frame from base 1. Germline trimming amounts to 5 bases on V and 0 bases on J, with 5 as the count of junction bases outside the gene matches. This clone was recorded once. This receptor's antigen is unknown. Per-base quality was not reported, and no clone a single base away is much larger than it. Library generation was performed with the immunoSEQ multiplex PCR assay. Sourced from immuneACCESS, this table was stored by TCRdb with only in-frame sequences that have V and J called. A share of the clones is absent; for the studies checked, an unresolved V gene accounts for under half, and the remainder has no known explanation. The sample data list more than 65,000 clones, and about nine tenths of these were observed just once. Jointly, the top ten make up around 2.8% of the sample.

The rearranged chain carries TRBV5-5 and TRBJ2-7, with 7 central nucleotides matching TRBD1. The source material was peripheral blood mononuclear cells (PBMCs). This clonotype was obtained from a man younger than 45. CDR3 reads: CASRPDRYSYEQYF. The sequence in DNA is TGTGCCAGCAGACCGGACAGGTACTCCTACGAGCAGTACTTC.